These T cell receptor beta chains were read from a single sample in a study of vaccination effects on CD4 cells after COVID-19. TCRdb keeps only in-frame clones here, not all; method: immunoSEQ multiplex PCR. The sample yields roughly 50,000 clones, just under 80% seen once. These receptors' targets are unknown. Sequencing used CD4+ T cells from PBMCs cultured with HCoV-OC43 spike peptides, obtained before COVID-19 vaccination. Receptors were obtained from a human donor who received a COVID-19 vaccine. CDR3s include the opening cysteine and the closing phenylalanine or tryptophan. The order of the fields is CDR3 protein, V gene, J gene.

CDR3: CASKMREYTEAFF
V: TRBV2
J: TRBJ1-1

CDR3: CASSVQGTGNTIYF
V: TRBV5-1
J: TRBJ1-3

CDR3: CASSLSWQLAGGPGETQYF
V: TRBV5-1
J: TRBJ2-5

CDR3: CASSRGGAGANVLTF
V: TRBV19
J: TRBJ2-6

CDR3: CAIRDRGPEQFF
V: TRBV10-3
J: TRBJ2-1

CDR3: CASSPPVGQGKFF
V: TRBV13
J: TRBJ2-1

CDR3: CATRKQLNTEAFF
V: TRBV15
J: TRBJ1-1

CDR3: CASSSGTGLRGYTF
V: TRBV6-2/TRBV6-3
J: TRBJ1-2

CDR3: CASSLDRDSPLHF
V: TRBV5-1
J: TRBJ1-6

CDR3: CATAETAYGYTF
V: TRBV10-3
J: TRBJ1-2

CDR3: CASSQGRPETAQPQHF
V: TRBV3-1/TRBV3-2
J: TRBJ1-5

CDR3: CASREKTNYGYTF
V: TRBV12-3/TRBV12-4
J: TRBJ1-2

CDR3: CASADLPGTGDEKLFF
V: TRBV19
J: TRBJ1-4

CDR3: CASSPNTGNSGNTIYF
V: TRBV18
J: TRBJ1-3

CDR3: CASSDRVTEAFF
V: TRBV2
J: TRBJ1-1

CDR3: CASTGTGGGKLFF
V: TRBV2
J: TRBJ1-4

CDR3: CASSLIPAGSGETQYF
V: TRBV7-3
J: TRBJ2-5

CDR3: CASSLRSGQGARGYTF
V: TRBV6-5
J: TRBJ1-2

CDR3: CASSLAFGYGYTF
V: TRBV5-1
J: TRBJ1-2

CDR3: CASSPQRGKNEAFF
V: TRBV7-2
J: TRBJ1-1

CDR3: CASSEGTGQPETQYF
V: TRBV2
J: TRBJ2-5

CDR3: CASSQDRLLNYGYTF
V: TRBV14
J: TRBJ1-2

CDR3: CASRREGQGFPPLHF
V: TRBV2
J: TRBJ1-6

CDR3: CASTNLGQVNSPLHF
V: TRBV6-5
J: TRBJ1-6

CDR3: CASSTQGDKNIQYF
V: TRBV18
J: TRBJ2-4

CDR3: CASRRTTEAFF
V: TRBV2
J: TRBJ1-1

CDR3: CASSPMGREGGTEAFF
V: TRBV25-1
J: TRBJ1-1

CDR3: CASSVTPDTEAFF
V: TRBV6-5
J: TRBJ1-1